This T cell receptor (beta chain) was identified during a study of T cells in Graves' hyperthyroidism and ophthalmopathy. From RNA transcripts, TCR beta CDR3 regions were amplified. The study used the HTBI primer set for a first-round RT-PCR of the TCR CDR3. MiXCR was run by TCRdb on the multiplex PCR reads, yielding one entry per CDR3 protein. The sample includes a few hundred thousand distinct CDR3 sequences, about 17% seen only once; the top ten take 35% to 50%. Patients were excluded because of uncontrolled infection, other autoimmune disease, pregnancy or lactation. The TCR comes from a man aged 35-49 years with Graves' hyperthyroidism. Input material: blood.

The CDR3 reads CASSESGPGSGEQYF. CDR3 bases: TGTGCCAGCAGTGAGTCGGGCCCGGGTTCGGGCGAGCAGTACTTC. The V call is TRBV27, the J call TRBJ2-7; no definite D call. CDR1 MNHEY and CDR2 SMNVEV come from the germline V gene (reference sequence). V gave up 5 bases and J gave up 6 bases, with 20 bases separating them. The CDR3 sequence is 15 residues long.